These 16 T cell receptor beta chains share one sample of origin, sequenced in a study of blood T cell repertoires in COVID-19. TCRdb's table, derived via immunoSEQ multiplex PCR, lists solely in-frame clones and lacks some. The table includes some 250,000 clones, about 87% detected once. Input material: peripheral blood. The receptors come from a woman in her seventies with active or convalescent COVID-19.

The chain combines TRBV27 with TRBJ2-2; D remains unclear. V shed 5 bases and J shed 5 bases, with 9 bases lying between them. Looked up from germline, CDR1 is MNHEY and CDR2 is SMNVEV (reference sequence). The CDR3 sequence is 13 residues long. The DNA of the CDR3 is TGTGCCAGCAGTCTATACACAACCGGGGAGCTGTTTTTT. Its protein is CASSLYTTGELFF.

The chain's CDR3 is CSTRTSGVPETQYF. The CDR3 DNA reads TGCAGCACCAGGACTAGCGGGGTCCCTGAGACCCAGTACTTC. The chain is built from TRBV29-1 and TRBJ2-5; TRBD2 matches 12 bases. The germline V gene encodes CDR1 SQVTM and CDR2 ANQGSEA. CDR3 length: 14 residues. With 8 bases clipped from V and 5 bases from J, the junction kept 9 bases outside the gene matches. The full variable domain, rest sourced from reference TRBV29-1 and TRBJ2-5, is SAVISQKPSRDICQRGTSLTIQCQVDSQVTMMFWYRQQPGQSLTLIATANQGSEATYESGFVIDKFPISRPNLTFSTLTVSNMSPEDSSIYLCSTRTSGVPETQYFGPGTRLLVL.

CDR3 DNA: TGTGCCAGCAGTGAATGGCCTAGCGGGGGAAACAATGAGCAGTTCTTC. Residues: CASSEWPSGGNNEQFF. The V and J genes are TRBV25-1 and TRBJ2-1; 10 bases fit TRBD2. The trim removed 1 base at V and 5 bases at J, leaving 5 bases unmatched. This CDR3 has 16 residues. Per germline, CDR1 MGHDK and CDR2 SYGVNS.

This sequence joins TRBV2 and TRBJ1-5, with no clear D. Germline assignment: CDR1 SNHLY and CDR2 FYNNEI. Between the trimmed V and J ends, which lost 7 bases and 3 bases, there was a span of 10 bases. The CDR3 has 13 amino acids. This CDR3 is CASITDLNQPQHF. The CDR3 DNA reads TGTGCCAGCATAACAGATCTCAATCAGCCCCAGCATTTT.

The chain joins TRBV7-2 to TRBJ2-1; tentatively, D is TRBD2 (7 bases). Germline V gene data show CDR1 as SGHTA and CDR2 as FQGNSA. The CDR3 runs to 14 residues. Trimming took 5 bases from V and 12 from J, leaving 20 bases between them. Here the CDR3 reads CASSEGGSWRLQFF. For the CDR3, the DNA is TGTGCCAGCAGCGAGGGGGGGAGTTGGCGACTGCAGTTCTTC.

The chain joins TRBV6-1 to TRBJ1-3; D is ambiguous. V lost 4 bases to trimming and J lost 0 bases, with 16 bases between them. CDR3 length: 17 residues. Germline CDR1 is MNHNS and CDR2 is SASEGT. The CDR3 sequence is CASSAREVWVSGNTIYF. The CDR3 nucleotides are TGTGCCAGCAGTGCGCGGGAGGTTTGGGTCTCTGGAAACACCATATATTTT.

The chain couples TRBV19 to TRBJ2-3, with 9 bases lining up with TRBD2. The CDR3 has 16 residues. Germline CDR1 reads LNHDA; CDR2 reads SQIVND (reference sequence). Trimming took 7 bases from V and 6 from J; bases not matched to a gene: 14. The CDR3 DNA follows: TGTGCCAGTACCCCCCCCCGCGGGAGGGCAAGCGATACGCAGTATTTT. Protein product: CASTPPRGRASDTQYF. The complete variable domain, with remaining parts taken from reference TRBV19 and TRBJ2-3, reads DGGITQSPKYLFRKEGQNVTLSCEQNLNHDAMYWYRQDPGQGLRLIYYSQIVNDFQKGDIAEGYSVSREKKESFPLTVTSAQKNPTAFYLCASTPPRGRASDTQYFGPGTRLTVL.

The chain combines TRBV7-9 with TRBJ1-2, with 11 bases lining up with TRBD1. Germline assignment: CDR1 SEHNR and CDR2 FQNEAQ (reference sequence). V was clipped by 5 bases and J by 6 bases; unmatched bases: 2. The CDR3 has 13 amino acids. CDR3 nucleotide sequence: TGTGCCAGCAGCCCGGACAGGGGGCATGGCTACACCTTC. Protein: CASSPDRGHGYTF.

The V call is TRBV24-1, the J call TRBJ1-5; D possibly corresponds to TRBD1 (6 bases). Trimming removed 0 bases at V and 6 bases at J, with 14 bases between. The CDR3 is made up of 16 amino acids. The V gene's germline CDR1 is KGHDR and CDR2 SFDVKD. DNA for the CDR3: TGTGCCACCAGTGATTTGGGGGGGGCTAACGCTCAGCCCCAGCATTTT. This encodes CATSDLGGANAQPQHF.

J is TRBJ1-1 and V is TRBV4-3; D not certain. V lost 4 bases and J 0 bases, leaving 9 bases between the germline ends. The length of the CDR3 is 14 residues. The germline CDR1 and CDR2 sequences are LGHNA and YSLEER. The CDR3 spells CASSPQAVNTEAFF. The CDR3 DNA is TGCGCCAGCAGCCCTCAAGCGGTGAACACTGAAGCTTTCTTT.

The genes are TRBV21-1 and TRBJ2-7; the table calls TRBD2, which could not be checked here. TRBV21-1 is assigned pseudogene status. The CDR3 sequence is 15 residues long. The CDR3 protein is CASSKVLAGDYEQYF. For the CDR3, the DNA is TGTGCCAGCAGCAAAGTACTAGCGGGAGACTACGAGCAGTACTTC.

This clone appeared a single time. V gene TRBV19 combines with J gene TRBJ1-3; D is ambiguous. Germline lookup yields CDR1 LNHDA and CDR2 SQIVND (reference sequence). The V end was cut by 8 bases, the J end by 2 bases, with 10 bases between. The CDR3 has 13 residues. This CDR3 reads CASAELAGNTIYF. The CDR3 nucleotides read TGTGCCAGTGCTGAGCTAGCTGGAAACACCATATATTTT.

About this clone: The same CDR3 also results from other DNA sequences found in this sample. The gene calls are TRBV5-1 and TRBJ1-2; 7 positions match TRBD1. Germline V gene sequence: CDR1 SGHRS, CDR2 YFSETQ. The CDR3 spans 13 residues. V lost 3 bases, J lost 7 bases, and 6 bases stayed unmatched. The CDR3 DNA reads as TGCGCCAGCAGCTCTACAGGGGTAGGTGGCTACACCTTC. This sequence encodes CASSSTGVGGYTF. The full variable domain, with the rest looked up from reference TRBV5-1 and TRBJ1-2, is KAGVTQTPRYLIKTRGQQVTLSCSPISGHRSVSWYQQTPGQGLQFLFEYFSETQRNKGNFPGRFSGRQFSNSRSEMNVSTLELGDSALYLCASSSTGVGGYTFGSGTRLTVV.

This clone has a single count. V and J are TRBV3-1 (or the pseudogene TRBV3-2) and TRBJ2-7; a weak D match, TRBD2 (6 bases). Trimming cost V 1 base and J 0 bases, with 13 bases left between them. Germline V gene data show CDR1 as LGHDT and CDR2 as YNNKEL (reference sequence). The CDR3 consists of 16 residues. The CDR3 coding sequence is TGTGCCAGCAGCCAAGTAATTGCGGGGAGCTCCTACGAGCAGTACTTC. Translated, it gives CASSQVIAGSSYEQYF.

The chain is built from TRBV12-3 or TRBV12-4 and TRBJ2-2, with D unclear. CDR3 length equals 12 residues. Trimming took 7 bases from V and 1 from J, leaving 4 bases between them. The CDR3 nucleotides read TGTGCCAGCACCGGGAACACCGGGGAGCTGTTTTTT. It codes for CASTGNTGELFF.

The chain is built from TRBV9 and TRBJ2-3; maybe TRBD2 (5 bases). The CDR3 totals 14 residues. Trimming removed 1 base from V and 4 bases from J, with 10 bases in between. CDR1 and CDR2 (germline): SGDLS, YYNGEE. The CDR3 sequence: CASSVQPEADTQYF. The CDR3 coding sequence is TGTGCCAGCAGCGTACAACCGGAGGCAGATACGCAGTATTTT.